A single sample gave rise to the 11 T cell receptor beta chains below, sequenced in a study of blood T cell repertoires in COVID-19. Data came from immunoSEQ multiplex PCR; TCRdb stores just in-frame clones and leaves some out. The table lists over 65,000 clones, roughly 80% of them singletons. The sample comprised peripheral blood. The receptors shown here come from a man in his 60s with COVID-19, enrolled during active disease.

The chain carries TRBV5-3 and TRBJ1-1; perhaps TRBD1 as D (6 bases). TRBV5-3 is reported as an ORF; its role is uncertain. This CDR3 is built from 15 residues. Between the trimmed V and J ends, which lost 0 bases and 2 bases, there was a span of 11 bases. CDR3 sequence (DNA): TGTGCCAGAAGCTTGGAGGGACACCCAAACACTGAAGCTTTCTTT. This gives the protein CARSLEGHPNTEAFF.

V usage is TRBV7-9 and J usage is TRBJ2-7; TRBD1 matches at 8 bases. CDR3 length: 15 amino acids. V gave up 6 bases and J gave up 2 bases; unmatched junction bases: 9. From germline, CDR1 is SEHNR and CDR2 FQNEAQ (reference sequence). Here the CDR3 DNA reads TGTGCCAGCAGACCCCCGACAGGGGCTACCTACGAGCAGTACTTC. Its protein product is CASRPPTGATYEQYF. The full variable domain, rest sourced from reference TRBV7-9 and TRBJ2-7, is DTGVSQNPRHKITKRGQNVTFRCDPISEHNRLYWYRQTLGQGPEFLTYFQNEAQLEKSRLLSDRFSAERPKGSFSTLEIQRTEQGDSAMYLCASRPPTGATYEQYFGPGTRLTVT.

J is TRBJ1-4 and V is TRBV10-3, with D possibly matching TRBD1 (5 bases). There are 16 residues in the CDR3. CDR1 and CDR2 from the germline V gene are ENHRY and SYGVKD. With 0 bases removed from V and 2 bases from J, the gap between germline ends came to 10 bases. CDR3 loop: CAISESLRGTNEKLFF. DNA for the CDR3: TGTGCCATCAGTGAGTCATTAAGGGGCACTAATGAAAAACTGTTTTTT.

V gene TRBV6-6 combines with J gene TRBJ2-7, with 7 positions matching TRBD1. With 11 bases clipped from V and 4 bases from J, the junction kept 14 bases outside the gene matches. CDR1 is MNHNY, CDR2 SVGAGI, per germline (reference sequence). This CDR3 has 14 amino acids. The chain's CDR3 is CAAGDLTGMYEQYF. The CDR3 bases are TGTGCCGCCGGGGACCTGACAGGGATGTACGAGCAGTACTTC.

The chain is built from TRBV6-5 and TRBJ1-2; 9 bases are shared with TRBD1. Trimming at V came to 5 bases and at J to 5 bases, leaving 3 bases not matched to a gene. This CDR3 comprises 13 residues. The germline gives CDR1 MNHEY, CDR2 SVGAGI. CDR3 sequence reads: CASSNRGRYGYTF. The CDR3 nucleotides read TGTGCCAGCAGTAACAGGGGGCGGTATGGCTACACCTTC.

The chain carries TRBV5-1 and TRBJ2-6; TRBD1 is a possible D gene (5 bases). Per the germline V gene, CDR1 is SGHRS and CDR2 is YFSETQ. The CDR3 consists of 16 residues. The ends were cut back, 0 bases at V and 3 bases at J, with 10 bases in the middle. This CDR3 is CASSLEGRGGANVLTF. The CDR3 DNA follows: TGCGCCAGCAGCTTGGAGGGGCGCGGTGGGGCCAACGTCCTGACTTTC.

V is TRBV9 and J is TRBJ1-4; no clear D. The V end was cut by 3 bases, the J end by 7 bases, with 19 bases between. This CDR3 has 16 residues. Germline CDR1 is SGDLS and CDR2 is YYNGEE. The CDR3 loop reads CASSDSPSVLGEKLFF. Here the CDR3 DNA reads TGTGCCAGCAGCGACTCTCCAAGTGTTCTTGGTGAAAAACTGTTTTTT.

The chain uses TRBV9 and TRBJ1-1; no firm D call. The CDR3 length is 14 residues. The ends were cut back, 4 bases at V and 0 bases at J, with 10 bases in the middle. Germline loops: CDR1 SGDLS, CDR2 YYNGEE. This CDR3 is CASSPEAVNTEAFF. The CDR3 nucleotides read TGTGCCAGCAGCCCCGAGGCAGTGAACACTGAAGCTTTCTTT.

The chain carries TRBV5-1 and TRBJ2-5; 16 nucleotides line up with TRBD2. V was clipped by 4 bases and J by 7 bases; unmatched bases: 7. This CDR3 contains 16 residues. Germline CDR1 and CDR2: SGHRS and YFSETQ. This CDR3 is CASSGTSGGAGGTQYF. CDR3 sequence (DNA): TGCGCCAGCAGCGGGACTAGCGGGGGGGCCGGTGGGACCCAGTACTTC.

In its sample, this clone was seen a few times. The J gene is TRBJ2-4, the V gene TRBV19, with D tentatively TRBD1 (5 bases). This CDR3 region has 12 residues. CDR1 is LNHDA and CDR2 is SQIVND in the germline V gene (reference sequence). With 2 bases removed from V and 12 bases from J, the gap between germline ends came to 11 bases. CDR3 DNA sequence: TGTGCCAGTAGTATACCGTCCAGGGCTCAGTACTTC. The encoded protein is CASSIPSRAQYF.

This clone was counted between two and nine times. This chain joins TRBV6-5 and TRBJ1-5; TRBD1 agrees at 8 bases. There are 13 residues in the CDR3. The V segment lost 0 bases and the J segment 11 bases; nucleotides outside the gene matches: 3. Per the germline V gene, CDR1 is MNHEY and CDR2 is SVGAGI. CDR3 amino acids: CASSYSTQGAQHF. The CDR3 DNA follows: TGTGCCAGCAGTTACTCAACACAGGGGGCCCAGCATTTT.